The 16 T cell receptor beta chains below were found in one sample sequenced in a study of T cells after posttransplantation cyclophosphamide. Repertoires were generated with immunoSEQ multiplex PCR, while TCRdb's copy carries only in-frame clones and drops some. The sample includes around 12,000 clones, 90% to 95% of them seen just once. Input material: naive CD8+ T cells sorted from PBMCs. The receptors were gathered from a man aged 30-40 years in good health and a related stem cell transplant donor.

The chain is built from TRBV9 and TRBJ2-7, with D tentatively TRBD2 (7 bases). Trimming left V 0 bases short and J 4 bases short, with 14 bases between. CDR3 length: 15 residues. Germline V CDR1 and CDR2: SGDLS, YYNGEE. CDR3 sequence: CASSVAGGRDYEQYF. In nucleotides, the CDR3 is TGTGCCAGCAGCGTAGCCGGGGGGCGAGATTACGAGCAGTACTTC.

With respect to this clone: In the same sample, other DNA sequences code for this CDR3. The rearrangement links TRBV4-2 to TRBJ1-3; the D is unclear. The CDR3 covers 15 residues. V was shortened by 5 bases and J by 0 bases, with 11 bases between the two germline ends. Germline V lookup: CDR1 LGHNA, CDR2 YNFKEQ. The chain's CDR3 is CASSADWRSGNTIYF. CDR3 coding DNA: TGTGCCAGCAGCGCGGACTGGCGCTCTGGAAACACCATATATTTT.

The V and J genes are TRBV19 and TRBJ1-2; 12 bases are shared with TRBD1. From germline, CDR1 is LNHDA and CDR2 SQIVND (reference sequence). Germline trimming cut 7 bases from V and 6 bases from J; bases unmatched to any gene: 6. The CDR3 is 14 residues long. The CDR3 DNA is TGTGCCAGTATCGGGACAGGGGGCTTGGATGGCTACACCTTC. Residues: CASIGTGGLDGYTF.

The genes are TRBV5-4 and TRBJ1-1; 9 bases are a match to TRBD1. This CDR3 spans 13 amino acids. Germline CDR1 reads SGHNT; CDR2 reads YYREEE (reference sequence). The V and J ends lost 7 bases and 7 bases, in that order; junction bases with no gene match: 8. The CDR3 DNA sequence: TGTGCCAGCGGACCCGGACAGGGGAGTGAAGCTTTCTTT. It is translated as CASGPGQGSEAFF.

V gene TRBV7-8 combines with J gene TRBJ1-1; D perhaps matches TRBD1 (5 bases). The CDR3 is 19 amino acids. V was trimmed by 8 bases and J by 4 bases, leaving 32 bases between them. The germline gives CDR1 SGHVS, CDR2 FQNEAQ. This CDR3 is CASSQLARWGVGEGTEAFF. Here the CDR3 DNA reads TGTGCCAGCTCGCAGCTCGCTCGGTGGGGGGTAGGTGAGGGCACTGAAGCTTTCTTT.

The chain is built from TRBV5-4 and TRBJ2-7; D is undetermined. Per germline, CDR1 SGHNT and CDR2 YYREEE (reference sequence). The CDR3 consists of 13 residues. The germline V and J ends were trimmed by 0 bases and 2 bases, with 6 bases remaining between them. For the CDR3, the DNA is TGTGCCAGCAGCTTGGACCGAGCCTACGAGCAGTACTTC. Amino acids: CASSLDRAYEQYF. Complete variable domain (other parts from reference TRBV5-4 and TRBJ2-7): ETGVTQSPTHLIKTRGQQVTLRCSSQSGHNTVSWYQQALGQGPQFIFQYYREEENGRGNFPPRFSGLQFPNYSSELNVNALELDDSALYLCASSLDRAYEQYFGPGTRLTVT.

The chain employs TRBV29-1 and TRBJ2-5; 10 positions agree with TRBD1. The CDR3 runs to 15 residues. Germline loops: CDR1 SQVTM, CDR2 ANQGSEA. Trimming took 3 bases from V and 5 from J; bases not matched to a gene: 9. The CDR3 reads CSVDDGTGAEETQYF. CDR3 DNA sequence: TGCAGCGTTGACGATGGGACAGGGGCGGAGGAGACCCAGTACTTC. Complete variable domain (other parts from reference TRBV29-1 and TRBJ2-5): SAVISQKPSRDICQRGTSLTIQCQVDSQVTMMFWYRQQPGQSLTLIATANQGSEATYESGFVIDKFPISRPNLTFSTLTVSNMSPEDSSIYLCSVDDGTGAEETQYFGPGTRLLVL.

The CDR3 spells CATDKGLTGELFF. The CDR3 bases are TGTGCCACCGACAAGGGACTCACCGGGGAGCTGTTTTTT. The chain has TRBV2 and TRBJ2-2, with D perhaps TRBD2 (6 bases). Germline assignment: CDR1 SNHLY and CDR2 FYNNEI. The CDR3 has 13 amino acids. Trimming pared 10 bases from V and 4 bases from J, leaving 13 bases between.

The V call is TRBV4-3, the J call TRBJ2-2; 7 bases match TRBD2. Germline CDR1 and CDR2: LGHNA and YSLEER. There are 14 residues in the CDR3. With V trimmed by 1 base and J by 6 bases, 2 bases remained unmatched. CDR3 coding DNA: TGCGCCAGCAGCCAAGGACTAGCCCCCGGGGAGCTGTTTTTT. Amino acid sequence: CASSQGLAPGELFF.

The sample holds one count of this clone. The chain has TRBV7-3 and TRBJ2-7; 7 positions agree with TRBD1. The junction had 2 bases not matched to a gene; V was cut back by 2 bases and J by 4 bases. The length of the CDR3 is 13 residues. The germline gives CDR1 SGHTA, CDR2 FQGTGA. The CDR3 DNA is TGTGCCAGCAGCTTATCGGGACAGTACGAGCAGTACTTC. Its translation: CASSLSGQYEQYF.

The chain recombines TRBV27 with TRBJ2-1; 9 nucleotides line up with TRBD1. Unmatched junction bases numbered 6, after V lost 8 bases and J lost 1 base. The germline V gene encodes CDR1 MNHEY and CDR2 SMNVEV (reference sequence). The length of the CDR3 is 15 residues. CDR3 DNA: TGTGCCAGCGGGATCGGACAGGGGTCCTACAATGAGCAGTTCTTC. As protein: CASGIGQGSYNEQFF.

This clone was counted once. The CDR3 is CASSFSSHYEQYF. CDR3 DNA sequence: TGTGCCAGCAGCTTTTCCAGTCACTACGAGCAGTACTTC. The rearrangement links TRBV7-9 to TRBJ2-7, with no clear D. The germline V gene has CDR1 SEHNR and CDR2 FQNEAQ (reference sequence). Trimming pared 3 bases from V and 3 bases from J, leaving 9 bases between. The CDR3 is 13 amino acids.

The chain has TRBV27 and TRBJ1-2; the D is unclear. This CDR3 has 13 amino acids. Germline V lookup: CDR1 MNHEY, CDR2 SMNVEV (reference sequence). V gave up 6 bases and J gave up 4 bases, with 12 bases separating them. The CDR3 DNA sequence: TGTGCCAGCAGCCCCGACATCGGCTATGGCTACACCTTC. As protein: CASSPDIGYGYTF.

The rearrangement links TRBV27 to TRBJ2-7; 8 bases map to TRBD1. V lost 8 bases and J lost 1; bases outside the gene matches: 4. The CDR3 runs 13 residues. The germline V gene encodes CDR1 MNHEY and CDR2 SMNVEV (reference sequence). The CDR3 sequence: CASRQGTSYEQYF. The CDR3 DNA reads as TGTGCCAGCCGACAGGGGACTTCCTACGAGCAGTACTTC.

This chain uses TRBV2 with TRBJ2-5; 7 bases map to TRBD1. The CDR3 spans 14 residues. Germline V gives CDR1 SNHLY, CDR2 FYNNEI. The V gene end was trimmed by 6 bases and the J gene end by 1 base; junction bases not matched to a gene: 5. Here the CDR3 reads CASSWTGGQETQYF. The DNA for the CDR3 is TGTGCCAGCAGCTGGACAGGCGGCCAAGAGACCCAGTACTTC.

The sample holds one count of this clone. The genes are TRBV5-1 and TRBJ2-7; D perhaps matches TRBD2 (7 bases). Trimming pared 4 bases from V and 7 bases from J, leaving 15 bases between. From germline, CDR1 is SGHRS and CDR2 YFSETQ. The CDR3 covers 13 residues. The CDR3 protein is CASSAGGGQEQYF. Written as DNA, the CDR3 is TGCGCCAGCAGCGCTGGGGGGGGCCAGGAGCAGTACTTC. The full variable domain, rest sourced from reference TRBV5-1 and TRBJ2-7, is KAGVTQTPRYLIKTRGQQVTLSCSPISGHRSVSWYQQTPGQGLQFLFEYFSETQRNKGNFPGRFSGRQFSNSRSEMNVSTLELGDSALYLCASSAGGGQEQYFGPGTRLTVT.